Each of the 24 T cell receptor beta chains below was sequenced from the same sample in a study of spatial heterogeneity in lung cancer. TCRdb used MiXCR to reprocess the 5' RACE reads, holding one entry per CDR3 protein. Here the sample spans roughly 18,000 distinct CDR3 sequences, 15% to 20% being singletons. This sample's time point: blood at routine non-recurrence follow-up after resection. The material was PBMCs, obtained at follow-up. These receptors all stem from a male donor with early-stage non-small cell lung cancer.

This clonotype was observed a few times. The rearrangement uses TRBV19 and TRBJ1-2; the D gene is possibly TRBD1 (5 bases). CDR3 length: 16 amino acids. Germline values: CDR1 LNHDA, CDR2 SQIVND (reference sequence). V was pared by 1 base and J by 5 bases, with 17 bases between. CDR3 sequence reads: CASSIVPSGHLYGYTF. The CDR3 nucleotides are TGTGCCAGTAGTATAGTACCATCAGGACACCTTTATGGCTACACCTTC.

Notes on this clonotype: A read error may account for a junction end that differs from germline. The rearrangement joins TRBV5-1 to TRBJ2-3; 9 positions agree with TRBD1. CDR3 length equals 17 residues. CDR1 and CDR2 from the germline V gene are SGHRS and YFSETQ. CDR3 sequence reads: CASSPTDRGRLTDTRYF. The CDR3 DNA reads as TGCGCCAGCAGCCCTACGGACAGGGGAAGACTGACAGATACGCGGTATTTT.

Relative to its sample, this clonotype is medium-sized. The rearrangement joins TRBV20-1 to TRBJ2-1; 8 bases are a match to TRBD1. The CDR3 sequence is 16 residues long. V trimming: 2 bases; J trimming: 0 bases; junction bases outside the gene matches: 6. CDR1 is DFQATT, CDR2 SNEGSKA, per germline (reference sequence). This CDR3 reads CSARFPTGASYNEQFF. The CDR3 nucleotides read TGCAGTGCTAGATTCCCGACAGGGGCCTCCTACAATGAGCAGTTCTTC.

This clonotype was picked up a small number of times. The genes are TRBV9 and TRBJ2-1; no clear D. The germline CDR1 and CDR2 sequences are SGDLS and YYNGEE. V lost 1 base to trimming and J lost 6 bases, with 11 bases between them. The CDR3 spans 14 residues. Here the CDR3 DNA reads TGTGCCAGCAGCGTATACCCAATGGCCAATGAGCAGTTCTTC. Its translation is CASSVYPMANEQFF.

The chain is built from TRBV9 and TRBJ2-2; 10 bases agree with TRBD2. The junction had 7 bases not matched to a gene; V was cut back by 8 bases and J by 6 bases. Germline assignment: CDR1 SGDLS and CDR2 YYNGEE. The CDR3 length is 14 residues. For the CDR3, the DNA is TGTGCCAGTTCTCAGCGGGGGGGCCCCGGGGAGCTGTTTTTT. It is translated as CASSQRGGPGELFF.

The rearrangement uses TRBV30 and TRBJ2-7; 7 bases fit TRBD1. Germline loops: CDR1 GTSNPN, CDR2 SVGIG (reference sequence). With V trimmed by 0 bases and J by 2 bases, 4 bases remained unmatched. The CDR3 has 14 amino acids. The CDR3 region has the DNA TGTGCCTGGAGTGTACAAGGGGGCGCCTACGAGCAGTACTTC. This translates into CAWSVQGGAYEQYF.

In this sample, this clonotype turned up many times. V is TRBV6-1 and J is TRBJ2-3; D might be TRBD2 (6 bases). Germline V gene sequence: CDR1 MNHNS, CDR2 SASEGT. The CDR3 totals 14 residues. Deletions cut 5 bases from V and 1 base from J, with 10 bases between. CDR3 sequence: CASSPKRGTDTQYF. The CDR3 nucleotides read TGTGCCAGCAGTCCCAAGCGGGGCACAGATACGCAGTATTTT.

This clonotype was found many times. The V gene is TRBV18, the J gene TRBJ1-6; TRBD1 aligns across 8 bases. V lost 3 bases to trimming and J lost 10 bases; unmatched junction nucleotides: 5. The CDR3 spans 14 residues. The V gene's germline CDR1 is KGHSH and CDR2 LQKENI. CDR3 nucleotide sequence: TGTGCCAGCTCACCCGGACAGGGAGGGTCACCCCTCCACTTT. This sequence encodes CASSPGQGGSPLHF.

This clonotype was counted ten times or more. The CDR3 bases are TGTGCCAGCTCACCACCGTCCAGGGGGCCCACAGATACGCAGTATTTT. This codes for CASSPPSRGPTDTQYF. The V and J genes are TRBV18 and TRBJ2-3; 8 nucleotides align to TRBD1. Germline lookup yields CDR1 KGHSH and CDR2 LQKENI. The CDR3 runs 16 residues. After removal of 0 bases from V and 2 bases from J, the junction contained 4 bases not matched to a gene.

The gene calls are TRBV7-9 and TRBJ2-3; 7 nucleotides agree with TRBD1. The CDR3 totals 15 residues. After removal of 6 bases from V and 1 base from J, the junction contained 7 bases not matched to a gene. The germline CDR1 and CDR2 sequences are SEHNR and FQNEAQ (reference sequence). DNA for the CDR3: TGTGCCAGCAGACAAGACAGGGCACGCACAGATACGCAGTATTTT. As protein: CASRQDRARTDTQYF.

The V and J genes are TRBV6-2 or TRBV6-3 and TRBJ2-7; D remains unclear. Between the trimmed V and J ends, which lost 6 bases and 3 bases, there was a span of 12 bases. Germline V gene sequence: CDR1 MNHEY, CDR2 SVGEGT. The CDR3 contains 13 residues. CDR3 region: CASRSTDRYEQYF. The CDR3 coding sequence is TGTGCCAGCAGGAGCACGGACCGCTACGAGCAGTACTTC.

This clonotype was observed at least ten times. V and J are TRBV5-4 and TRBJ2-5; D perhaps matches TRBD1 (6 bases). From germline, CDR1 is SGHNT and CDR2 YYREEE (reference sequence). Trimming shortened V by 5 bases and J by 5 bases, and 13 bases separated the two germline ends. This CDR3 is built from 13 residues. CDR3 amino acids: CASRRTEEETQYF. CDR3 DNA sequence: TGTGCCAGCAGACGGACAGAGGAGGAGACCCAGTACTTC.

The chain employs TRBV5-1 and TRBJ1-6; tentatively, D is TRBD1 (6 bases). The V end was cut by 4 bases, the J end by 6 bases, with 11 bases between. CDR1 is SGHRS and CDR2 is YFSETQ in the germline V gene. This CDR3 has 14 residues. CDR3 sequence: CASSDTGSNSPLHF. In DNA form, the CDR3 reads TGCGCCAGCAGCGATACAGGGAGTAATTCACCCCTCCACTTT.

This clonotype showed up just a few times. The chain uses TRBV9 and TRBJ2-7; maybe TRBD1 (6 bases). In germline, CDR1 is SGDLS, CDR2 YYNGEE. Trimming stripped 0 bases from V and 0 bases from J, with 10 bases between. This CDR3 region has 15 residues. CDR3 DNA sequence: TGTGCCAGCAGCGTAGGTGGCAGGGGCTCCTACGAGCAGTACTTC. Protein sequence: CASSVGGRGSYEQYF.

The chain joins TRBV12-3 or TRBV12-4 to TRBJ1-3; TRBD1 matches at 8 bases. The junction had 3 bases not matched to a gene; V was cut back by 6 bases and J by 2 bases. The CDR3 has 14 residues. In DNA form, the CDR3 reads TGTGCCAGCAGCCCACAGGGGGCTGGAAACACCATATATTTT. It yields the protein CASSPQGAGNTIYF.

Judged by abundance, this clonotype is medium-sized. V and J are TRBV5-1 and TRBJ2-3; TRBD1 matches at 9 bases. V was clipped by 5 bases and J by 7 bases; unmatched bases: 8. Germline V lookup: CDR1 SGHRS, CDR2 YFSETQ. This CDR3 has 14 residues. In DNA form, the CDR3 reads TGCGCCAGCAGAACCGGGACAGGGTCAAATACGCAGTATTTT. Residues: CASRTGTGSNTQYF.

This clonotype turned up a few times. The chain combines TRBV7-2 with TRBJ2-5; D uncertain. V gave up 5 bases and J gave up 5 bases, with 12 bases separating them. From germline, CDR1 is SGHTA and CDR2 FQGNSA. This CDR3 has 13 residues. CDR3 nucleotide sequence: TGTGCCAGCAGCGACCGAAGCCTTGAGACCCAGTACTTC. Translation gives CASSDRSLETQYF.

CDR3 sequence: CASSPESRRRGRSGYTF. In DNA, the CDR3 is TGTGCCAGCAGCCCTGAGTCCCGCCGTCGAGGGCGAAGTGGCTACACCTTC. The chain carries TRBV4-2 and TRBJ1-2; D call uncertain. The CDR3 consists of 17 residues. Germline V gives CDR1 LGHNA, CDR2 YNFKEQ. Trimming shortened V by 4 bases and J by 7 bases, and 25 bases separated the two germline ends.

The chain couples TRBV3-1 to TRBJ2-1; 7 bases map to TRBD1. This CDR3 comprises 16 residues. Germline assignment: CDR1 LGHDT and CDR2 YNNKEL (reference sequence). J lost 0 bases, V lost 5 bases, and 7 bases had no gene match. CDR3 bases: TGTGCCAGCAGCTTTCAGACAGGGAGCTCCTACAATGAGCAGTTCTTC. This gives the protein CASSFQTGSSYNEQFF.

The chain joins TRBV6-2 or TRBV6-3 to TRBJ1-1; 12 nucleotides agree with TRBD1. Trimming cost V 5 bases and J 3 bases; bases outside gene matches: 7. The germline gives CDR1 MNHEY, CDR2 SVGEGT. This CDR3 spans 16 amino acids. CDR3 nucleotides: TGTGCCAGCAGTAAGGGGACAGGGGGCTGGGACACTGAAGCTTTCTTT. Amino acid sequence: CASSKGTGGWDTEAFF.

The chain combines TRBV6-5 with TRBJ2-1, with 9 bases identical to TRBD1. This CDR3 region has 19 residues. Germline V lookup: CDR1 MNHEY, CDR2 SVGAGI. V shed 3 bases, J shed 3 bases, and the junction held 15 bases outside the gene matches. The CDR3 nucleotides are TGTGCCAGCAGTTATGCCGGGACAGGGACCGGCCTTTACTACAATGAGCAGTTCTTC. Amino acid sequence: CASSYAGTGTGLYYNEQFF.

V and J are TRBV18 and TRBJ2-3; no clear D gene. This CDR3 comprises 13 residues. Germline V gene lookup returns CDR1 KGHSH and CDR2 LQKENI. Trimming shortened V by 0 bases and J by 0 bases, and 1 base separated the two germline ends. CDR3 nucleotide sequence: TGTGCCAGCTCACCACCTAGCACAGATACGCAGTATTTT. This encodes CASSPPSTDTQYF.

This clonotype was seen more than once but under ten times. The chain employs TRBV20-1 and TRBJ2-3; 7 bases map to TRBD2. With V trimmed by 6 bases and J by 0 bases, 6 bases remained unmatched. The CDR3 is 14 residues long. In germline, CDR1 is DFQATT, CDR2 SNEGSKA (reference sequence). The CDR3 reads CSATARGSTDTQYF. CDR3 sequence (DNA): TGCAGTGCGACGGCGCGGGGGAGCACAGATACGCAGTATTTT.

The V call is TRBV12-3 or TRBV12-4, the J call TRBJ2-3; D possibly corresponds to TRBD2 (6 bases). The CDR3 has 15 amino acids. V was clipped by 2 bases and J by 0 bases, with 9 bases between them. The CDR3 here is CASSLWRGSTDTQYF. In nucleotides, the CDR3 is TGTGCCAGCAGTTTATGGCGGGGCAGCACAGATACGCAGTATTTT.